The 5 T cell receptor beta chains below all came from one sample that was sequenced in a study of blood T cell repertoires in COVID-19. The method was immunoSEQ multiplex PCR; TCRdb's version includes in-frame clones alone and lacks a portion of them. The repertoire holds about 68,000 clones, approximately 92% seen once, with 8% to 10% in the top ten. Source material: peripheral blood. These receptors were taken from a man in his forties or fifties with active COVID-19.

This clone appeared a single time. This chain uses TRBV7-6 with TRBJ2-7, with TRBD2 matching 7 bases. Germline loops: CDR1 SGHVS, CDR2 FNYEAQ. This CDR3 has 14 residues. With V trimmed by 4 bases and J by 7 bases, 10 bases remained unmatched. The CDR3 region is CASSSSGGPGEQYF. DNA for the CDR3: TGTGCCAGCAGCTCTAGCGGTGGCCCCGGGGAGCAGTACTTC.

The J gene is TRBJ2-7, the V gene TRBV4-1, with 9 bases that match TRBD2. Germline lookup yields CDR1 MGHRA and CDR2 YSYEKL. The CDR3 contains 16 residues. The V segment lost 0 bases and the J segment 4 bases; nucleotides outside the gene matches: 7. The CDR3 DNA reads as TGCGCCAGCAGCCAAGAGGGTAGCGGGGGCCGTTACGAGCAGTACTTC. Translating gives CASSQEGSGGRYEQYF.

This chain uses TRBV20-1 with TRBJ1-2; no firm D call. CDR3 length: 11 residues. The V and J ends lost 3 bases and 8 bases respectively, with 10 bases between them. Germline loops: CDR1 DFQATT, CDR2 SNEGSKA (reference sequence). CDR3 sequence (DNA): TGCAGTGCTAGCAAACATCAGGGCTACACCTTC. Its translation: CSASKHQGYTF.

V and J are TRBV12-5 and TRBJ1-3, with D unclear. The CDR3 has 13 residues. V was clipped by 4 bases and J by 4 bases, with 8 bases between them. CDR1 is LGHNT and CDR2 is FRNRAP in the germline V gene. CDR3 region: CASGSSGGNTIYF. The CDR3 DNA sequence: TGTGCTAGTGGTTCTTCGGGAGGAAACACCATATATTTT.

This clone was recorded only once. The CDR3 region has the DNA TGTGCCAGCAGCCAAGGTCTAGCGGGGGGCAGGCGGACCTACGAGCAGTACTTC. It encodes CASSQGLAGGRRTYEQYF. The chain has TRBV3-1 (or the pseudogene TRBV3-2) and TRBJ2-7, with 11 bases that match TRBD2. With 1 base clipped from V and 2 bases from J, the junction kept 10 bases outside the gene matches. The CDR3 covers 18 residues. CDR1 is LGHDT and CDR2 is YNNKEL in the germline V gene (reference sequence).